This T cell receptor (beta chain) stems from a study of blood T cell repertoires in COVID-19. Study in general: Acute and convalescent COVID-19 specimens originated in the United States, Italy and Spain. In each case, the material was cDNA or gDNA derived from T cells, B-cell-depleted T cells, or PBMCs.

The V gene end was trimmed by 1 base and the J gene end by 5 bases; junction bases not matched to a gene: 1. Germline CDR1 reads SGHDN; CDR2 reads FVKESK. The length of the CDR3 is 13 residues. Per the original data handling: Amplification with reference gene primers provided the estimates of nucleated cell counts. Only in-frame clones appear in the TCRdb table, and some are missing; sequencing was by immunoSEQ multiplex PCR. That table gives V, J and clone size, and the DNA gave D and trimming. The profile shows 45,000 to 55,000 clones, approximately 87% of them singletons. This rearrangement joins TRBV14 to TRBJ1-1; the match to TRBD1 covers 7 bases. The receptor was isolated from a human donor in a cohort sampled during active COVID-19. Sequencing used peripheral blood. CDR3: CASSQGRGTEAFF. The CDR3 DNA follows: TGTGCCAGCAGCCAAGGCAGGGGGACTGAAGCTTTCTTT.